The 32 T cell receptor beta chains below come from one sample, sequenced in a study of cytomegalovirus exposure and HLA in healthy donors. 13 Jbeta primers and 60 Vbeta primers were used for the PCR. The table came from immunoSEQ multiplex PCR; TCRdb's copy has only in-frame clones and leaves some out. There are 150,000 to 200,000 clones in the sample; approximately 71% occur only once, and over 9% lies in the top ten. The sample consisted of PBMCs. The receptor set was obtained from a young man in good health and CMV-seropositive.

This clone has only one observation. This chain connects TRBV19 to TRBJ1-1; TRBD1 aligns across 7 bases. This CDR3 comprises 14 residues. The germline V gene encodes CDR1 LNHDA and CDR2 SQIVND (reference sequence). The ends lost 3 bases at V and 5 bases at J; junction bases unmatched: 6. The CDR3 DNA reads TGTGCCAGTAGTATCATCGACAGGGCGACTGAAGCTTTCTTT. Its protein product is CASSIIDRATEAFF.

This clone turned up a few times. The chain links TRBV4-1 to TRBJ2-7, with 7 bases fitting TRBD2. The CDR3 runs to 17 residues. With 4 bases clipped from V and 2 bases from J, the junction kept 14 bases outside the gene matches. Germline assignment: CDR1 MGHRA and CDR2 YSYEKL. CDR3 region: CASSLRPTRERAYEQYF. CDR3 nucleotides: TGCGCCAGCAGCCTCCGGCCTACGCGGGAGCGGGCCTACGAGCAGTACTTC.

The CDR3 loop reads CASSISRSSSYEQYF. DNA of the CDR3: TGTGCCAGTAGTATCTCTAGGTCTAGCTCCTACGAGCAGTACTTC. This sequence joins TRBV19 and TRBJ2-7, with unresolved D. The CDR3 runs 15 residues. V lost 3 bases and J 0 bases, leaving 12 bases between the germline ends. Germline V CDR1 and CDR2: LNHDA, SQIVND (reference sequence).

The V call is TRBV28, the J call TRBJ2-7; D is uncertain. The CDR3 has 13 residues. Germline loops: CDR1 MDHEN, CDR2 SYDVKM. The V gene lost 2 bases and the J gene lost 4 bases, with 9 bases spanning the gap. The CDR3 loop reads CASSLARRYEQYF. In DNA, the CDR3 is TGTGCCAGCAGTTTAGCCCGGCGGTACGAGCAGTACTTC.

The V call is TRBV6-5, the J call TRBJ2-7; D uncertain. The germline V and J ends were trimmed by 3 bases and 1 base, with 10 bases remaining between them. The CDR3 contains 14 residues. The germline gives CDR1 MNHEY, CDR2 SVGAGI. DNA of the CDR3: TGTGCCAGCAGTTATGGGCAGGTATCCTACGAGCAGTACTTC. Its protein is CASSYGQVSYEQYF.

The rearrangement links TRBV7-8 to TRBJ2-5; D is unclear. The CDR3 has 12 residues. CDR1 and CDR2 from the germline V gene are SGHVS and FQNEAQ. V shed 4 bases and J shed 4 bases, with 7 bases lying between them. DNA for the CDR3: TGTGCCAGCAGCTCCCGCGGAGAGACCCAGTACTTC. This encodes CASSSRGETQYF.

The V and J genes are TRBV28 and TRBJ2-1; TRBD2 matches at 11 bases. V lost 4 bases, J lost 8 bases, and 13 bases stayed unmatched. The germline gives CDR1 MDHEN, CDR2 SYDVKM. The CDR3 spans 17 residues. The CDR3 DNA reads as TGTGCCAGCAGTTCCCCTGGGGGAGCTAGCGGGAGGTATGAGCAGTTCTTC. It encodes CASSSPGGASGRYEQFF.

CDR3 nucleotides: TGTGCCAGCAGCCAGACCGCGGGAGATACGCAGTATTTT. Residues: CASSQTAGDTQYF. The gene calls are TRBV4-2 and TRBJ2-3; D may be TRBD2 (5 bases). Trimming cost V 3 bases and J 5 bases, with 9 bases left between them. The CDR3 loop spans 13 amino acids. Germline CDR1 and CDR2: LGHNA and YNFKEQ.

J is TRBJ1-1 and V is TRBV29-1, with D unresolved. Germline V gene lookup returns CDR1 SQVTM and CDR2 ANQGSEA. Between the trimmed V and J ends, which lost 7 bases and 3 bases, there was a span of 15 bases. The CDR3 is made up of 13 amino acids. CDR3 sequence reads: CSGRGPAYTEAFF. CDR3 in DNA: TGCAGCGGAAGAGGGCCGGCTTACACTGAAGCTTTCTTT.

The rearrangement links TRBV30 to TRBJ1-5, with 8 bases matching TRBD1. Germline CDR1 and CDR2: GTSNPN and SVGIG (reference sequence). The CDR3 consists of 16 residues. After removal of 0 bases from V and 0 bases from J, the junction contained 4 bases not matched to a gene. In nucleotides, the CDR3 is TGTGCCTGGAGTGTACGAGGACAGGGTAGCAATCAGCCCCAGCATTTT. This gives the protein CAWSVRGQGSNQPQHF.

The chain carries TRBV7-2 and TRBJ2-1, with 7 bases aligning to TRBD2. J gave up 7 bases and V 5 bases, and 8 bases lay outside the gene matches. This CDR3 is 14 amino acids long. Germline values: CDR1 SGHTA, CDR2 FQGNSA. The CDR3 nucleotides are TGTGCCAGCAGCATATGGGACGGGGGGAATGAGCAGTTCTTC. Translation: CASSIWDGGNEQFF.

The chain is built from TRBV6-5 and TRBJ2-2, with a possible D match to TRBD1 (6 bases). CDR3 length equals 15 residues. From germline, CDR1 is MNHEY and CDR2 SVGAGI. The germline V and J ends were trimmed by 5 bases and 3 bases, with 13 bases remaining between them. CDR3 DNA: TGTGCCAGCAGTAACCCCGGGACACACACCGGGGAGCTGTTTTTT. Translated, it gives CASSNPGTHTGELFF.

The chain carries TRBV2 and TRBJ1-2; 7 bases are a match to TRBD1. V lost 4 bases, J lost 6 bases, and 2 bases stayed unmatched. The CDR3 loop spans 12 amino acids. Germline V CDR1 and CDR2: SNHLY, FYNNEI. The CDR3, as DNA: TGTGCCAGCAGTGTACAGGGGCATGGCTACACCTTC. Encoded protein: CASSVQGHGYTF.

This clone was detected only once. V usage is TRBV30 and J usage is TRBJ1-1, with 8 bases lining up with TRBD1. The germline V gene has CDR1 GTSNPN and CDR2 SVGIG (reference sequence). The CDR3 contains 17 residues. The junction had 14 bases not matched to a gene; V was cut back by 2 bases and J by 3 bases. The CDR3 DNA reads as TGTGCCTGGAGTACCTTTTGGGACAGGCCCGGGGACACTGAAGCTTTCTTT. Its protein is CAWSTFWDRPGDTEAFF.

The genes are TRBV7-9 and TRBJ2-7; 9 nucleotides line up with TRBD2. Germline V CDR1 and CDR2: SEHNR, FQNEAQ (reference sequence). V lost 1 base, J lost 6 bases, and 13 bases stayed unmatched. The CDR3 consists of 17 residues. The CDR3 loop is CASSLGTSVARIREQYF. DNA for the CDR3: TGTGCCAGCAGCTTAGGGACTAGCGTAGCGCGTATCCGCGAGCAGTACTTC.

The CDR3 DNA follows: TGTGCCAGCTCACCCTGGGACACGATGGGAACTGAAGCTTTCTTT. Protein sequence: CASSPWDTMGTEAFF. The gene calls are TRBV18 and TRBJ1-1, with a possible D match to TRBD1 (6 bases). Trimming left V 3 bases short and J 5 bases short, with 16 bases between. Germline-derived CDR1 and CDR2 are KGHSH and LQKENI. The CDR3 covers 15 residues.

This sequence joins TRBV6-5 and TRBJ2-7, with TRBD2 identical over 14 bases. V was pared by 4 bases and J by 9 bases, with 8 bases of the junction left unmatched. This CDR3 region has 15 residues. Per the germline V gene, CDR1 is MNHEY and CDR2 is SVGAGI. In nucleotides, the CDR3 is TGTGCCAGCAGTTCGGGACTAGCGGGAGTTCATGGGCAGTACTTC. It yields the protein CASSSGLAGVHGQYF.

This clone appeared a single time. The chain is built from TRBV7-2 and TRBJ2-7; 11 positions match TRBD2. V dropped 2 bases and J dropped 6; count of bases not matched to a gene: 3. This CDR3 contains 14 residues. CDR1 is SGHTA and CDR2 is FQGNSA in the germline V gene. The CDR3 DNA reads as TGTGCCAGCAGCTTAACTAGCGGGAGTATCGAGCAGTACTTC. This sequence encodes CASSLTSGSIEQYF.

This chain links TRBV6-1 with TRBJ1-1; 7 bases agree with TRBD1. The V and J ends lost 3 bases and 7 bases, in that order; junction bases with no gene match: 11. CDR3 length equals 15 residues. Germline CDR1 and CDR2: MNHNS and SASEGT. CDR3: CASSETLRGAHEAFF. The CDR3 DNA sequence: TGTGCCAGCAGTGAGACCCTCAGGGGGGCGCATGAAGCTTTCTTT.

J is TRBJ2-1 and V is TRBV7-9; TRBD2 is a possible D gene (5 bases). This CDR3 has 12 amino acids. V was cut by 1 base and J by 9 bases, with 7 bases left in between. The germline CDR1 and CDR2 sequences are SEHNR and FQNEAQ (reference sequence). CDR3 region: CASSLGEGEQFF. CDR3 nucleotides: TGTGCCAGCAGCTTAGGTGAGGGTGAGCAGTTCTTC. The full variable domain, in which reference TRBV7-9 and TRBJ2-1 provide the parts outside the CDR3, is DTGVSQNPRHKITKRGQNVTFRCDPISEHNRLYWYRQTLGQGPEFLTYFQNEAQLEKSRLLSDRFSAERPKGSFSTLEIQRTEQGDSAMYLCASSLGEGEQFFGPGTRLTVL.

CDR3 DNA: TGTGCCAGCAGGTGGATCGTAGACTCGTATGGCTACACCTTC. Protein product: CASRWIVDSYGYTF. The chain is built from TRBV7-9 and TRBJ1-2; no firm D call. The CDR3 is 14 amino acids. The V and J ends lost 6 bases and 5 bases respectively, with 16 bases between them. Germline V lookup: CDR1 SEHNR, CDR2 FQNEAQ (reference sequence).

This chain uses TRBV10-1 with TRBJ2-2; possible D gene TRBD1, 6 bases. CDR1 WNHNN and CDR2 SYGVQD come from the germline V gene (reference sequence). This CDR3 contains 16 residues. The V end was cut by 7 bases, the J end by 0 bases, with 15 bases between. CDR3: CASTSGDTANTGELFF. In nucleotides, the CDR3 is TGCGCCAGCACCTCAGGGGATACAGCGAACACCGGGGAGCTGTTTTTT.

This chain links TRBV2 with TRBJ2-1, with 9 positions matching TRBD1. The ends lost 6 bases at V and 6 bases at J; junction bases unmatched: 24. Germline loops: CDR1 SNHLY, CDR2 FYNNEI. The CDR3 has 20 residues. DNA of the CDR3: TGTGCCAGCAGCGAATCCCCTTACAGGGGGCCCTCGGTCTTTGTCAATGAGCAGTTCTTC. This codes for CASSESPYRGPSVFVNEQFF.

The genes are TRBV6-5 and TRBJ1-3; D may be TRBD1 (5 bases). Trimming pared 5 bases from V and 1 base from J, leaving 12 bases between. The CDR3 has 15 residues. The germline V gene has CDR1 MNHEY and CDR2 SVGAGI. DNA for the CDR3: TGTGCCAGCAGTCGTGCCCGGGGGTCTGGAAACACCATATATTTT. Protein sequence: CASSRARGSGNTIYF.

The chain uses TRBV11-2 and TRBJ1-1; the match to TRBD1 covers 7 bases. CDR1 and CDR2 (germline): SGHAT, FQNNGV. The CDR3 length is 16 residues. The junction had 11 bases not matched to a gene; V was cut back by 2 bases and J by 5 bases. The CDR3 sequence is CASSLSPRGDTTEAFF. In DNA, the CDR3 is TGTGCCAGCAGCTTATCTCCCAGGGGGGATACGACTGAAGCTTTCTTT. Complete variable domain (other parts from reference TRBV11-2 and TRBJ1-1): EAGVAQSPRYKIIEKRQSVAFWCNPISGHATLYWYQQILGQGPKLLIQFQNNGVVDDSQLPKDRFSAERLKGVDSTLKIQPAKLEDSAVYLCASSLSPRGDTTEAFFGQGTRLTVV.

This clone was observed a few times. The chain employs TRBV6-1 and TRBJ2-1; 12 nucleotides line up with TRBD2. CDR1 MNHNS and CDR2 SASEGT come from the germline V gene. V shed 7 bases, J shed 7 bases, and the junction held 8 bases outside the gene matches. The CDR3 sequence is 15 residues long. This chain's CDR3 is CASKPSLAGGNEQFF. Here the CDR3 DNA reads TGTGCCAGCAAACCCTCCCTAGCGGGAGGGAATGAGCAGTTCTTC.

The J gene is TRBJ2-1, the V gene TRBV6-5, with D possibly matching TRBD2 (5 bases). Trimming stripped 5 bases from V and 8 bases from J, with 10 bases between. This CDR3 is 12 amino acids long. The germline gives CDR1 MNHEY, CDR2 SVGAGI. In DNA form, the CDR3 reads TGTGCCAGCAGTCGTACTAGGGATGAGCAGTTCTTC. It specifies CASSRTRDEQFF.

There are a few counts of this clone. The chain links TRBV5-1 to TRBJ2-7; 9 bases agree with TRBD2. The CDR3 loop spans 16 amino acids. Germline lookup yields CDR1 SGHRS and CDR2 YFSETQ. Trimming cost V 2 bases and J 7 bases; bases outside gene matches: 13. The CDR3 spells CASSLGTSSGAYEQYF. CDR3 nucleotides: TGCGCCAGCAGCTTAGGGACTAGCTCCGGAGCATATGAGCAGTACTTC.

Written as DNA, the CDR3 is TGTGCCAGCAGCTTGCCAGGGGGCGTCTACACCTTC. Translation: CASSLPGGVYTF. The chain employs TRBV7-2 and TRBJ1-2; 8 bases line up with TRBD1. This CDR3 region has 12 residues. From germline, CDR1 is SGHTA and CDR2 FQGNSA. Trimming cost V 3 bases and J 10 bases; bases outside gene matches: 4.

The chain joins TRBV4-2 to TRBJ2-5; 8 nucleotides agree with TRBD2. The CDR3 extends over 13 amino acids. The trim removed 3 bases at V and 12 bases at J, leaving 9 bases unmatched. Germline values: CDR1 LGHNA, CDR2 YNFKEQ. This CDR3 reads CASSQIPRGLEYF. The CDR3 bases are TGTGCCAGCAGCCAGATCCCCAGGGGACTAGAGTACTTC.

The CDR3 DNA reads TGTGCCAGTAGTACCGTACTAGAGGGCTTAGAGACCCAGTACTTC. Translation gives CASSTVLEGLETQYF. The chain links TRBV19 to TRBJ2-5; D possibly corresponds to TRBD2 (5 bases). The CDR3 sequence is 15 residues long. Germline V gives CDR1 LNHDA, CDR2 SQIVND (reference sequence). Trimming pared 4 bases from V and 4 bases from J, leaving 16 bases between.

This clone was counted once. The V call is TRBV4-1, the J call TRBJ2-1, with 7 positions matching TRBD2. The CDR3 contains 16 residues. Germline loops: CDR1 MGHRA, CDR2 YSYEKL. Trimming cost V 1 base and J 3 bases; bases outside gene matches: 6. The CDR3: CASSQASGTYYNEQFF. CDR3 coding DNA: TGCGCCAGCAGCCAAGCTAGCGGTACTTACTACAATGAGCAGTTCTTC.